This T cell receptor beta chain came from a study of OX40 agonist ivuxolimab in advanced cancers. About the study: Head and neck, renal cell, melanoma or hepatocellular carcinoma were the cancers that dose-escalation patients had. Participants could have had prior anti-PD-1, anti-PD-L1 or anti-CTLA-4 therapy, and approximately 37% had some.

Looked up from germline, CDR1 is SGHVS and CDR2 is FQNEAQ. CDR3 length: 17 amino acids. V lost 1 base and J 4 bases, leaving 20 bases between the germline ends. The data were produced by immunoSEQ multiplex PCR, yet TCRdb's version contains in-frame clones alone and is incomplete. Of 50,000 to 65,000 clones listed, around 90% are singletons. As concerns this clone: Antigen unknown.

Study-wide results and limits: CD8+ T cells showed, on average, more clonal expansion than CD4+ cells.

This specimen consisted of CD4+ or CD8+ T cells sorted from blood, obtained in a trial of the OX40 agonist ivuxolimab. The V call is TRBV7-8, the J call TRBJ2-7; D may be TRBD1 or TRBD2 (5 bases each). The TCR originated in an adult with an advanced solid tumor such as melanoma, head and neck, liver or kidney cancer. DNA of the CDR3: TGTGCCAGCAGCTTAGGTCAGGGAAGGGACGTGGGTTACGAGCAGTACTTC. Its protein is CASSLGQGRDVGYEQYF.